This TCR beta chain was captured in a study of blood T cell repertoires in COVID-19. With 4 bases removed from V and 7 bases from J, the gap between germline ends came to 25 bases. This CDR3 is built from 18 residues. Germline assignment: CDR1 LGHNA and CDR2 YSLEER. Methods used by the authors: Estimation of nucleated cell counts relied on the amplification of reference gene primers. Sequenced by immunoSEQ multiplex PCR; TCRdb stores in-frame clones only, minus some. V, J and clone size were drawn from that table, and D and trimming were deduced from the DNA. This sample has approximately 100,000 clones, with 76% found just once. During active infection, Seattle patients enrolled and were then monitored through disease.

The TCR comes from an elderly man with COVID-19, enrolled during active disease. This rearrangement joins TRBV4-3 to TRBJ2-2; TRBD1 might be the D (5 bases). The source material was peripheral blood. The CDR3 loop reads CASSPTLPGNQRGGELFF. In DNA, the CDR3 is TGCGCCAGCAGCCCAACCCTACCTGGCAACCAAAGGGGCGGGGAGCTGTTTTTT.